The 30 T cell receptor beta chains presented below share a single source sample, sequenced in a study of T cell responses to AZD1222 COVID-19 vaccine. Sequencing used immunoSEQ multiplex PCR; TCRdb keeps in-frame clones, though not all of them. Of over 75,000 clones in the sample, about nine tenths are singletons; the top ten hold about 2.2%. The sample was peripheral blood, taken on day 0 of AZD1222 vaccination. The receptors originated from an adult in good health.

The genes are TRBV7-2 and TRBJ2-2, with 7 bases matching TRBD1. The CDR3 contains 14 residues. CDR1 and CDR2 from the germline V gene are SGHTA and FQGNSA. The J segment lost 7 bases and the V segment lost 1 base, leaving 3 bases of the junction unmatched. CDR3 region: CASSLEQGIGELFF. The CDR3 region has the DNA TGTGCCAGCAGCTTAGAACAGGGGATCGGGGAGCTGTTTTTT. The full variable domain, with the rest looked up from reference TRBV7-2 and TRBJ2-2, is GAGVSQSPSNKVTEKGKDVELRCDPISGHTALYWYRQSLGQGLEFLIYFQGNSAPDKSGLPSDRFSAERTGGSVSTLTIQRTQQEDSAVYLCASSLEQGIGELFFGEGSRLTVL.

The chain employs TRBV6-1 and TRBJ1-5, with 7 bases identical to TRBD1. The CDR3 covers 16 residues. Losses at the gene ends were 3 bases for V and 2 bases for J; bases not matched to a gene: 7. Looked up from germline, CDR1 is MNHNS and CDR2 is SASEGT. CDR3 sequence (DNA): TGTGCCAGCAGTGAGGTAAATGGACAGGGCAATCAGCCCCAGCATTTT. As protein: CASSEVNGQGNQPQHF.

The rearrangement joins TRBV7-9 to TRBJ1-6; possibly TRBD1 for D (6 bases). Germline CDR1 is SEHNR and CDR2 is FQNEAQ (reference sequence). V lost 8 bases and J 5 bases, leaving 13 bases between the germline ends. The CDR3 loop spans 14 amino acids. This CDR3 reads CASGKGQNNSPLHF. The CDR3 DNA follows: TGTGCCAGCGGGAAAGGACAGAATAATTCACCCCTCCACTTT.

The rearrangement joins TRBV5-6 to TRBJ2-7; perhaps D is TRBD1 or TRBD2 (5 bases each). Trimming shortened V by 4 bases and J by 1 base, and 15 bases separated the two germline ends. The CDR3 totals 15 residues. CDR1 SGHDT and CDR2 YYEEEE come from the germline V gene. The chain's CDR3 is CASSIWDRPSYEQYF. CDR3 nucleotide sequence: TGTGCCAGCAGCATATGGGACCGCCCTTCCTACGAGCAGTACTTC.

A single count supports this clone. V gene TRBV6-5 combines with J gene TRBJ2-2, with 7 bases lining up with TRBD1. The CDR3 has 15 residues. The germline V gene has CDR1 MNHEY and CDR2 SVGAGI. Trimming cost V 4 bases and J 0 bases; bases outside gene matches: 2. CDR3 sequence: CASSWGQTNTGELFF. In nucleotides, the CDR3 is TGTGCCAGCAGTTGGGGACAGACGAACACCGGGGAGCTGTTTTTT.

V and J are TRBV5-1 and TRBJ2-1, with D uncertain. V lost 1 base and J lost 10, with 12 bases in between. The CDR3 is 13 amino acids. CDR1 SGHRS and CDR2 YFSETQ come from the germline V gene. CDR3 DNA: TGCGCCAGCAGCTTGATGTCCCCCGCGGAGCAGTTCTTC. Protein sequence: CASSLMSPAEQFF.

The CDR3 protein is CASSLGQYNEQFF. The CDR3 DNA follows: TGTGCCAGCAGTTTAGGGCAGTACAATGAGCAGTTCTTC. This chain connects TRBV6-5 to TRBJ2-1; D remains unclear. V gave up 4 bases and J gave up 4 bases, with 8 bases separating them. CDR1 and CDR2 from the germline V gene are MNHEY and SVGAGI. This CDR3 has 13 amino acids.

The chain recombines TRBV5-4 with TRBJ2-1; maybe TRBD2 (7 bases). Deletions cut 4 bases from V and 7 bases from J, with 21 bases between. The CDR3 consists of 16 residues. Looked up from germline, CDR1 is SGHNT and CDR2 is YYREEE (reference sequence). CDR3 DNA sequence: TGTGCCAGCAGCCCCAGGGGAGGGGCGGAAACGAATGAGCAGTTCTTC. This gives the protein CASSPRGGAETNEQFF.

V usage is TRBV3-1 (or the pseudogene TRBV3-2) and J usage is TRBJ1-5; D is unresolved. The CDR3 has 13 amino acids. CDR1 and CDR2 (germline): LGHDT, YNNKEL (reference sequence). With 3 bases removed from V and 1 base from J, the gap between germline ends came to 4 bases. CDR3 in DNA: TGTGCCAGCAGCCAGGGGAGCAATCAGCCCCAGCATTTT. This gives the protein CASSQGSNQPQHF.

The chain uses TRBV13 and TRBJ1-5; D gene unclear. With 0 bases removed from V and 5 bases from J, the gap between germline ends came to 5 bases. Germline CDR1 reads PRHDT; CDR2 reads FYEKMQ (reference sequence). There are 13 residues in the CDR3. The CDR3 reads CASSLGRDQPQHF. The CDR3 nucleotides read TGTGCCAGCAGCTTAGGGAGGGATCAGCCCCAGCATTTT.

The chain recombines TRBV27 with TRBJ2-3; D is undetermined. This CDR3 region has 16 residues. Deletions cut 4 bases from V and 1 base from J, with 15 bases between. Germline V gene data show CDR1 as MNHEY and CDR2 as SMNVEV (reference sequence). As DNA, the CDR3 is TGTGCCAGCAGTTCTTTCGCGCGTCCAGGCACAGATACGCAGTATTTT. This gives the protein CASSSFARPGTDTQYF.

This sequence joins TRBV14 and TRBJ2-2, with 7 positions matching TRBD1. The CDR3 is made up of 13 amino acids. V shed 3 bases and J 6 bases; nucleotides not matched to a gene: 1. Germline V gives CDR1 SGHDN, CDR2 FVKESK. CDR3 residues: CASSQTGSGELFF. CDR3 coding DNA: TGTGCCAGCAGCCAGACAGGGTCCGGGGAGCTGTTTTTT.

The chain is built from TRBV9 and TRBJ2-3, with no clear D. Germline assignment: CDR1 SGDLS and CDR2 YYNGEE. Between the trimmed V and J ends, which lost 0 bases and 1 base, there was a span of 6 bases. This CDR3 has 14 amino acids. CDR3 residues: CASSVASGTDTQYF. CDR3 in DNA: TGTGCCAGCAGCGTAGCATCAGGCACAGATACGCAGTATTTT.

The chain combines TRBV15 with TRBJ2-7, with 11 nucleotides matching TRBD2. This CDR3 is 15 amino acids long. J lost 3 bases, V lost 4 bases, and 5 bases had no gene match. The germline gives CDR1 LNHNV, CDR2 YYDKDF (reference sequence). The CDR3 nucleotides are TGTGCCACCAGCACCTTAGCGGGGGGGAACTACGAGCAGTACTTC. This translates into CATSTLAGGNYEQYF.

This clone was recorded only once. The V and J genes are TRBV25-1 and TRBJ2-1, with D unresolved. This CDR3 has 11 residues. Between the trimmed V and J ends, which lost 2 bases and 9 bases, there was a span of 5 bases. CDR1 is MGHDK, CDR2 SYGVNS, per germline. CDR3 residues: CASSERREQFF. The CDR3 DNA reads as TGTGCCAGCAGTGAACGGCGTGAGCAGTTCTTC.

The rearrangement uses TRBV6-5 and TRBJ1-1, with a tentative D call TRBD1 (6 bases). Trimming removed 6 bases at V and 10 bases at J, with 15 bases between. Germline V gene data show CDR1 as MNHEY and CDR2 as SVGAGI. The CDR3 length is 12 residues. For the CDR3, the DNA is TGTGCCAGCAGGAACAGGGAAGGGGGAGCTTTCTTT. This translates into CASRNREGGAFF.

This sequence joins TRBV18 and TRBJ1-5, with TRBD1 matching over 9 bases. V gave up 4 bases and J gave up 2 bases; unmatched junction bases: 3. CDR3 size: 15 residues. Germline loops: CDR1 KGHSH, CDR2 LQKENI. The CDR3 DNA is TGTGCCAGCTCACTGGGACAGGGTGGCAATCAGCCCCAGCATTTT. Amino acids: CASSLGQGGNQPQHF.

The genes are TRBV6-4 and TRBJ2-7; 10 bases line up with TRBD2. V lost 5 bases to trimming and J lost 0 bases; unmatched junction nucleotides: 7. The CDR3 has 16 residues. Per the germline V gene, CDR1 is MRHNA and CDR2 is SNTAGT. The CDR3 nucleotides read TGTGCCAGCAGTCCTTCTAGCGGGAGTCCCTCCTACGAGCAGTACTTC. Translation: CASSPSSGSPSYEQYF.

This clone occurred once. The chain is built from TRBV12-3 or TRBV12-4 and TRBJ2-7; D might be TRBD2 (5 bases). V was cut by 2 bases and J by 12 bases, with 14 bases left in between. The CDR3 contains 12 residues. The CDR3 spells CASSLFRNGGYF. The CDR3, as DNA: TGTGCCAGCAGTTTATTTCGAAACGGAGGGTACTTC.

The chain uses TRBV19 and TRBJ1-2; D uncertain. With 7 bases removed from V and 3 bases from J, the gap between germline ends came to 12 bases. The germline CDR1 and CDR2 sequences are LNHDA and SQIVND (reference sequence). CDR3 length: 13 residues. This CDR3 is CASTRSGDYGYTF. The CDR3 coding sequence is TGTGCCAGTACCCGGTCAGGAGACTATGGCTACACCTTC.

The chain links TRBV6-5 to TRBJ1-2, with D possibly TRBD1 on 5 matching bases. Looked up from germline, CDR1 is MNHEY and CDR2 is SVGAGI. The V and J ends lost 0 bases and 4 bases respectively, with 12 bases between them. The CDR3 runs 15 residues. The CDR3 here is CASSYSRVGGYGYTF. The CDR3 coding sequence is TGTGCCAGCAGTTACTCAAGGGTTGGGGGCTATGGCTACACCTTC.

In its sample, this clone was seen once. Here the CDR3 DNA reads TGTGCCAGCAAGGGGAGCGCACCTAGCAATGAGCAGTTCTTC. Translating it yields CASKGSAPSNEQFF. The J gene is TRBJ2-1, the V gene TRBV7-9; perhaps D is TRBD1 or TRBD2 (5 bases each). The V end was cut by 7 bases, the J end by 6 bases, with 16 bases between. CDR1 is SEHNR, CDR2 FQNEAQ, per germline (reference sequence). The CDR3 is 14 residues long.

V usage is TRBV15 and J usage is TRBJ2-7; D may be TRBD1 (6 bases). The V end lost 5 bases, the J end lost 1 base, and 18 bases lay between the germline ends. This CDR3 is 16 amino acids long. Germline values: CDR1 LNHNV, CDR2 YYDKDF (reference sequence). The CDR3 sequence is CATSETGTRPSYEQYF. CDR3 bases: TGTGCCACCAGCGAAACCGGGACAAGGCCTTCCTACGAGCAGTACTTC.

This chain links TRBV6-5 with TRBJ2-7, with TRBD1 matching over 10 bases. V was pared by 6 bases and J by 3 bases, with 8 bases of the junction left unmatched. The CDR3 length is 15 residues. CDR1 and CDR2 (germline): MNHEY, SVGAGI. The CDR3 here is CASSWTGTGDYEQYF. CDR3 in DNA: TGTGCCAGCAGCTGGACCGGGACAGGGGACTACGAGCAGTACTTC.

This clone was seen only a few times. The rearrangement joins TRBV28 to TRBJ2-7; the D gene is possibly TRBD1 (6 bases). This CDR3 spans 15 amino acids. Deletions cut 5 bases from V and 2 bases from J, with 16 bases between. Germline CDR1 reads MDHEN; CDR2 reads SYDVKM. CDR3 sequence: CASSPWDTATYEQYF. As DNA, the CDR3 is TGTGCCAGCAGTCCCTGGGACACCGCAACCTACGAGCAGTACTTC.

The chain links TRBV4-1 to TRBJ1-3; D call uncertain. V shed 0 bases and J shed 1 base, with 7 bases lying between them. Germline V CDR1 and CDR2: MGHRA, YSYEKL. The CDR3 runs to 15 residues. The CDR3 sequence is CASSQEWTSGNTIYF. Here the CDR3 DNA reads TGCGCCAGCAGCCAAGAATGGACTTCTGGAAACACCATATATTTT.

The chain is built from TRBV5-1 and TRBJ2-3; 10 bases line up with TRBD2. V lost 1 base, J lost 5 bases, and 4 bases stayed unmatched. Germline V gene data show CDR1 as SGHRS and CDR2 as YFSETQ. CDR3 length: 15 amino acids. CDR3 DNA: TGCGCCAGCAGCTTGAGCGGGAGGGCCCAAGATACGCAGTATTTT. As protein: CASSLSGRAQDTQYF.

CDR3 nucleotide sequence: TGCGCCAGCAGCTTCCGACAGGGGAGGGTCCTCTACACAGATACGCAGTATTTT. The encoded protein is CASSFRQGRVLYTDTQYF. The chain uses TRBV5-1 and TRBJ2-3; possible D gene TRBD1, 8 bases. This CDR3 spans 18 amino acids. Trimming took 2 bases from V and 2 from J, leaving 21 bases between them. CDR1 SGHRS and CDR2 YFSETQ come from the germline V gene.

This rearrangement joins TRBV6-6 to TRBJ2-1, with 12 bases identical to TRBD2. Germline CDR1 and CDR2: MNHNY and SVGAGI (reference sequence). With 5 bases clipped from V and 6 bases from J, the junction kept 2 bases outside the gene matches. CDR3 length: 14 amino acids. CDR3 coding DNA: TGTGCCAGCAGTCTAGCGGGAGGGGTCAATGAGCAGTTCTTC. Its translation is CASSLAGGVNEQFF.

V gene TRBV2 combines with J gene TRBJ2-3; D is possibly TRBD2 (6 bases). Looked up from germline, CDR1 is SNHLY and CDR2 is FYNNEI. V was clipped by 7 bases and J by 0 bases, with 14 bases between them. This CDR3 spans 15 amino acids. Here the CDR3 reads CASKLSGPSTDTQYF. The CDR3 bases are TGTGCCAGCAAACTTAGCGGACCGAGCACAGATACGCAGTATTTT. The full variable domain, with the rest looked up from reference TRBV2 and TRBJ2-3, is EPEVTQTPSHQVTQMGQEVILRCVPISNHLYFYWYRQILGQKVEFLVSFYNNEISEKSEIFDDQFSVERPDGSNFTLKIRSTKLEDSAMYFCASKLSGPSTDTQYFGPGTRLTVL.